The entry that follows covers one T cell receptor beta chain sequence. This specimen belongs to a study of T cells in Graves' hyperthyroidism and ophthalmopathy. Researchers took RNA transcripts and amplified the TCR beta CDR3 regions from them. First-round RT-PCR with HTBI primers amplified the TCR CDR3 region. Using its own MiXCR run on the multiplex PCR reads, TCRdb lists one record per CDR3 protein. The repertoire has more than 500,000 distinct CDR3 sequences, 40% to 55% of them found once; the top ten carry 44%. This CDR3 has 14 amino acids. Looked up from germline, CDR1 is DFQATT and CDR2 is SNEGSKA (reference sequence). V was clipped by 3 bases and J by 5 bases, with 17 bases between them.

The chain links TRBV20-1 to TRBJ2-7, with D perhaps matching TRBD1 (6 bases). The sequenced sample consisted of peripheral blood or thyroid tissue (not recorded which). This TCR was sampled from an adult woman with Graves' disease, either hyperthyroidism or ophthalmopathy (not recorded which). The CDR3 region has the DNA TGCAGTGCTAGGACCCGGCAGGGGCCCAACGAGCAGTACTTC. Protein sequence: CSARTRQGPNEQYF.